These T cell receptor beta chains were read from a single sample in a study of CD8+ T cells in alopecia areata. Here immunoSEQ multiplex PCR was the method, and the copy in TCRdb shows in-frame clones only, minus some. The repertoire includes some 190,000 clones, approximately 51% of them detected once, and around 10% sits in the top ten. Here the sequenced sample was CD8+ T cells sorted from blood, taken at approximately week 51, from a patient treated with tofacitinib. Receptors originate from a human donor with alopecia areata. Both conserved end residues are part of each CDR3. The D gene is left open where the match is weak. Not every row has a clone size; where given, it reads once, few, many or a size class.

V: TRBV28; D: .; size: .; J: TRBJ2-5; DNA: TGTGCCAGCAGACATGGGGCGGAGGAGACCCAGTACTTC; CDR3: CASRHGAEETQYF
V: TRBV30; D: .; size: .; J: TRBJ2-6; DNA: TGTGCCTGGAGTGTACATAAGGGGAAGGGTGCTGGGGCCAACGTCCTGACTTTC; CDR3: CAWSVHKGKGAGANVLTF
V: TRBV23-1; D: TRBD1; size: few; J: TRBJ2-7; DNA: TGCGCCAGCAGTCAACCCCGGGACAGGGGGCGGCGGTCTCCATCCTACGAGCAGTACTTC; CDR3: CASSQPRDRGRRSPSYEQYF
V: TRBV5-1; D: TRBD2; size: .; J: TRBJ2-5; DNA: TGCGCCAGCAGCTTCGGTAATAGCGGGGAGCAAGAGACCCAGTACTTC; CDR3: CASSFGNSGEQETQYF
V: TRBV27; D: .; size: few; J: TRBJ2-1; DNA: TGTGCCAGCAGTTTAATGGTTGCTAGCTCCTACAATGAGCAGTTCTTC; CDR3: CASSLMVASSYNEQFF
V: TRBV5-1; D: TRBD2; size: once; J: TRBJ2-5; DNA: TGCGCCAGCAGCCCGGGGACTAGTTTTGAAGAGACCCAGTACTTC; CDR3: CASSPGTSFEETQYF
V: TRBV29-1; D: .; size: .; J: TRBJ2-6; DNA: TGCAGCGTTGTTTGGGGCGAAATCTCTGGGGCCAACGTCCTGACTTTC; CDR3: CSVVWGEISGANVLTF
V: TRBV4-2; D: .; size: .; J: TRBJ2-7; DNA: TGTGCCAGCAGCCAAGGCAACGCTAACTACGAGCAGTACTTC; CDR3: CASSQGNANYEQYF
V: TRBV30; D: TRBD1; size: few; J: TRBJ2-1; DNA: TGTGCCTGGAGTGTGGTAGGGGGCCCCTACAATGAGCAGTTCTTC; CDR3: CAWSVVGGPYNEQFF
V: TRBV30; D: .; size: .; J: TRBJ2-2; DNA: TGTGCCTGGAGTCGCCCTCGACAGGCCTTGAGCACCGGGGAGCTGTTTTTT; CDR3: CAWSRPRQALSTGELFF
V: TRBV5-1; D: .; size: .; J: TRBJ2-2; DNA: TGCGCCAGCAGCCTCCCTGGAGCCCGCCCCCCCGGGGAGCTGTTTTTT; CDR3: CASSLPGARPPGELFF
V: TRBV23-1; D: .; size: .; J: TRBJ2-1; DNA: TGCGCCAGCAGTCAATCGAGGGATGGGGAAAACAATGAGCAGTTCTTC; CDR3: CASSQSRDGENNEQFF
V: TRBV7-9; D: TRBD2; size: .; J: TRBJ2-7; DNA: TGTGCCAGCAGCTCGGGACTAGCGCCTACCTACGAGCAGTACTTC; CDR3: CASSSGLAPTYEQYF
V: TRBV7-9; D: .; size: .; J: TRBJ2-7; DNA: TGTGCCAGCAGCGTGGAGGGCTACGAGCAGTACTTC; CDR3: CASSVEGYEQYF
V: TRBV29-1; D: .; size: few; J: TRBJ1-1; DNA: TGCAGCCCGACAGCGCAGAAAAAGAACACTGAAGCTTTCTTT; CDR3: CSPTAQKKNTEAFF
V: TRBV5-6; D: .; size: .; J: TRBJ2-2; DNA: TGTGCCAGCAGCTCAGGAGGGGAGCTGTTTTTT; CDR3: CASSSGGELFF
V: TRBV27; D: .; size: .; J: TRBJ2-3; DNA: TGTGCCAGCAGTTGGGGAGGCGCAGGGGCAGATACGCAGTATTTT; CDR3: CASSWGGAGADTQYF
V: TRBV7-9; D: .; size: few; J: TRBJ2-2; DNA: TGTGCCAGCTGGATCGTAAGGGGGAACACCGGGGAGCTGTTTTTT; CDR3: CASWIVRGNTGELFF
V: TRBV5-6; D: .; size: .; J: TRBJ2-3; DNA: TGTGCCAGCATGCCCACGTCGGAAACAGATACGCAGTATTTT; CDR3: CASMPTSETDTQYF
V: TRBV29-1; D: TRBD1; size: .; J: TRBJ1-1; DNA: TGCAGCGTACAGGGGGTATTTGGAGCTTTCTTT; CDR3: CSVQGVFGAFF
V: TRBV7-6; D: .; size: .; J: TRBJ2-5; DNA: TGTGCCAGCAGCTTATTGGCCCGAGAGACCCAGTACTTC; CDR3: CASSLLARETQYF
V: TRBV6-6; D: .; size: .; J: TRBJ2-3; DNA: TGTGCCAGCAGCTCGGACTACCCGGCAGATACGCAGTATTTT; CDR3: CASSSDYPADTQYF
V: TRBV6-5; D: .; size: .; J: TRBJ2-7; DNA: TGTGCCAGCAGTTACTCAGGCAAGTCCTACGAGCAGTACTTC; CDR3: CASSYSGKSYEQYF
V: TRBV5-1; D: .; size: .; J: TRBJ1-1; DNA: TGCGCCAGCAGCTTCTTAGATTCTGGGGACACTGAAGCTTTCTTT; CDR3: CASSFLDSGDTEAFF
V: TRBV30; D: .; size: few; J: TRBJ1-1; DNA: TGTGCCTGGAGTGACTATCCAGTGAACACTGAAGCTTTCTTT; CDR3: CAWSDYPVNTEAFF
V: TRBV7-3; D: .; size: .; J: TRBJ2-5; DNA: TGTGCCAGCAGCCCTACAGGGCTACAAGAGACCCAGTACTTC; CDR3: CASSPTGLQETQYF
V: TRBV13; D: TRBD1; size: .; J: TRBJ2-7; DNA: TGTGCCAGCAGCCTATCAGGGACAGGGGGCTTATACGAGCAGTACTTC; CDR3: CASSLSGTGGLYEQYF
V: TRBV4-2; D: .; size: .; J: TRBJ2-5; DNA: TGTGCCAGCAGCCAAGAAAGGCTAGTTAAAGAGACCCAGTACTTC; CDR3: CASSQERLVKETQYF
V: TRBV9; D: .; size: .; J: TRBJ1-4; DNA: TGTGCCAGCAGCGTAGACGGATATAATGAAAAACTGTTTTTT; CDR3: CASSVDGYNEKLFF
V: TRBV10-3; D: TRBD1; size: few; J: TRBJ1-4; DNA: TGTGCCATCAGTACAGGGGATGAAAAACTGTTTTTT; CDR3: CAISTGDEKLFF
V: TRBV2; D: TRBD1; size: .; J: TRBJ2-7; DNA: TGTGCCAGCAGATACCCCGGGACAGAAACTACCTACGAGCAGTACTTC; CDR3: CASRYPGTETTYEQYF
V: TRBV23-1; D: TRBD1; size: many; J: TRBJ1-5; DNA: TGCGCCAGCAGTCATTGCGACAGGGAAAATAGCAATCAGCCCCAGCATTTT; CDR3: CASSHCDRENSNQPQHF
V: TRBV29-1; D: .; size: few; J: TRBJ2-3; DNA: TGCAGCGTTGAGGTGAACACAGATACGCAGTATTTT; CDR3: CSVEVNTDTQYF
V: TRBV15; D: .; size: .; J: TRBJ1-6; DNA: TGTGCCACCAGCAGAGTCGCGGGTTCCTCCTATAATTCACCCCTCCACTTT; CDR3: CATSRVAGSSYNSPLHF
V: TRBV4-2; D: TRBD2; size: .; J: TRBJ2-7; DNA: TGTGCCAGCAGCCAGTTACTAGCGGAATACGAGCAGTACTTC; CDR3: CASSQLLAEYEQYF
V: TRBV5-6; D: TRBD1; size: few; J: TRBJ1-2; DNA: TGTGCCAGCAGCTTGGACAGGGGCTATGGCTACACCTTC; CDR3: CASSLDRGYGYTF
V: TRBV13; D: .; size: few; J: TRBJ2-2; DNA: TGTGCCAGCAGCTCGTGGGGTGGGACCGGAGACACCGGGGAGCTGTTTTTT; CDR3: CASSSWGGTGDTGELFF